This T cell receptor beta chain was observed in a study of T cell responses to AZD1222 COVID-19 vaccine. Study details: Pooled together were second doses at about 4 or about 12 weeks.

Repertoires were generated with immunoSEQ multiplex PCR, while TCRdb's copy carries only in-frame clones and drops some. The table has roughly 170,000 clones, 85% to 90% seen once; the top ten hold approximately 0.5%. The study, taken as a whole, reports: Just a handful of AZD1222 recipients were seropositive at baseline. Clonal diversity may have been underestimated, and the donors were mostly white British, with more females than males.

The ends were cut back, 3 bases at V and 1 base at J, with 16 bases in the middle. The CDR3 covers 16 residues. CDR1 MNHEY and CDR2 SVGAGI come from the germline V gene. A note on this clone: The antigen is undetermined.

Sequenced here: peripheral blood, sampled on day 0 of AZD1222 vaccination. This chain joins TRBV6-5 and TRBJ2-7, with D possibly matching TRBD1 (5 bases). This TCR derives from an adult in good health. The CDR3 spells CASSYSRRGSSYEQYF. The CDR3 nucleotides read TGTGCCAGCAGTTATTCTCGTAGGGGCTCGTCCTACGAGCAGTACTTC.